The present T cell receptor beta chain was sequenced within a study of CD8+ T cells in alopecia areata. RNA extraction was followed by reverse transcription into cDNA, which acted as the sequencing template. The method was immunoSEQ multiplex PCR; TCRdb's version includes in-frame clones alone and lacks a portion of them. This sample carries about 260,000 clones, around three fifths of them seen once, and the ten largest clones take about 0.88%. Specified treatment: oral pan-JAK inhibitor, 5-10 mg twice daily. This clone was found a few times. Its cognate antigen is unknown. Whole-study results and caveats: Throughout tofacitinib, many expanded lesional clones continued to persist in scalp and blood. An increase in clonality over normal scalp was evident in lesional scalp, especially alopecia totalis/universalis.

J gave up 0 bases and V 8 bases, and 9 bases lay outside the gene matches. The CDR3 length is 16 residues. Looked up from germline, CDR1 is SEHNR and CDR2 is FQNEAQ (reference sequence). This clonotype was obtained from a human donor with alopecia areata. V usage is TRBV7-9 and J usage is TRBJ2-1; 8 bases align to TRBD2. Sequences were derived from CD4+ T cells sorted from blood, sampled at approximately week 51, from a patient treated with tofacitinib. The CDR3 DNA reads TGTGCCAGCGCCCCTCCGGGGACTAGCTCCTACAATGAGCAGTTCTTC. Its protein is CASAPPGTSSYNEQFF.